One and the same sample provided the 6 T cell receptor beta chains below, sequenced in a study of cytomegalovirus exposure and HLA in healthy donors. The primer mix had 60 Vbeta and 13 Jbeta primers. The protocol was immunoSEQ multiplex PCR, while the TCRdb copy is restricted to in-frame clones and leaves out a portion. The sample yields 35,000 to 45,000 clones, more than 60% seen once. The specimen was PBMCs. The receptor source for this set is a man between 25 and 39 years old in good health and CMV-seronegative.

This clone was observed a handful of times. J is TRBJ1-1 and V is TRBV6-6, with D unclear. This CDR3 contains 12 residues. The V gene lost 6 bases and the J gene lost 4 bases, with 9 bases spanning the gap. Germline V gene lookup returns CDR1 MNHNY and CDR2 SVGAGI (reference sequence). In DNA, the CDR3 is TGTGCCAGCAGGATCTTCAGCACTGAAGCTTTCTTT. This codes for CASRIFSTEAFF.

The chain recombines TRBV6-5 with TRBJ1-1, with TRBD1 matching 7 bases. CDR1 MNHEY and CDR2 SVGAGI come from the germline V gene. The CDR3 length is 14 residues. V shed 6 bases, J shed 3 bases, and the junction held 7 bases outside the gene matches. The CDR3: CASRSRDSYTEAFF. The DNA for the CDR3 is TGTGCCAGCAGATCCCGGGACAGCTACACTGAAGCTTTCTTT.

This clone was seen a single time. V gene TRBV10-3 combines with J gene TRBJ2-7, with TRBD2 matching 9 bases. The CDR3 length is 17 residues. Per the germline V gene, CDR1 is ENHRY and CDR2 is SYGVKD. J lost 0 bases, V lost 3 bases, and 9 bases had no gene match. CDR3 nucleotide sequence: TGTGCCATCAGTGACCCTGGACTAGCGCCGAGCTCCTACGAGCAGTACTTC. Protein product: CAISDPGLAPSSYEQYF.

This rearrangement joins TRBV5-4 to TRBJ2-3, with TRBD1 as a possible D gene (6 bases). V was shortened by 3 bases and J by 0 bases, with 17 bases between the two germline ends. Germline V lookup: CDR1 SGHNT, CDR2 YYREEE (reference sequence). This CDR3 contains 17 residues. This CDR3 reads CASSSYQGQLSTDTQYF. DNA for the CDR3: TGTGCCAGCAGCTCCTACCAAGGACAGCTCAGCACAGATACGCAGTATTTT.

The sample holds one count of this clone. The chain carries TRBV7-2 and TRBJ1-5, with D perhaps matching TRBD1 (6 bases). The CDR3 is 15 residues long. Germline CDR1 is SGHTA and CDR2 is FQGNSA. V was cut by 4 bases and J by 0 bases, with 10 bases left in between. Here the CDR3 DNA reads TGTGCCAGCAGCTCCCGACAGGCTAGCAATCAGCCCCAGCATTTT. Protein: CASSSRQASNQPQHF.

The V call is TRBV29-1, the J call TRBJ2-3, with 9 positions matching TRBD2. The germline gives CDR1 SQVTM, CDR2 ANQGSEA. This CDR3 is built from 14 residues. The V and J ends lost 5 bases and 2 bases, in that order; junction bases with no gene match: 5. In nucleotides, the CDR3 is TGCAGCGTTCGCCTAGCGGGAATCACAGATACGCAGTATTTT. Translating gives CSVRLAGITDTQYF.